The 27 T cell receptor beta chains given below trace back to one sample, sequenced in a study of cytomegalovirus exposure and HLA in healthy donors. PCR amplification relied on 60 Vbeta primers (plus 13 Jbeta primers). TCRdb's copy holds only in-frame clones and misses some; the assay was immunoSEQ multiplex PCR. This table has over 65,000 clones, approximately 80% appearing once. Sequencing used PBMCs. The receptors were sampled from a human donor in good health.

This clone has a handful of counts. The chain combines TRBV4-1 with TRBJ2-1, with TRBD2 as a possible D gene (6 bases). This CDR3 is built from 17 residues. V was cut by 2 bases and J by 8 bases, with 22 bases left in between. CDR1 MGHRA and CDR2 YSYEKL come from the germline V gene. CDR3 bases: TGCGCCAGCAGCCAAAGGGGTTGGTCGGGAGTGGGCCATGAGCAGTTCTTC. This translates into CASSQRGWSGVGHEQFF.

The chain uses TRBV5-1 and TRBJ2-1; 7 positions match TRBD2. Unmatched junction bases numbered 13, after V lost 4 bases and J lost 6 bases. This CDR3 has 16 residues. CDR1 is SGHRS, CDR2 YFSETQ, per germline. DNA for the CDR3: TGCGCCAGCAGCGGGCGCGCAGCGGGGACGACCAATGAGCAGTTCTTC. Its protein product is CASSGRAAGTTNEQFF.

The chain is built from TRBV18 and TRBJ1-5, with 8 bases identical to TRBD1. The V gene's germline CDR1 is KGHSH and CDR2 LQKENI. The trim removed 5 bases at V and 0 bases at J, leaving 9 bases unmatched. The CDR3 has 17 amino acids. The CDR3 spells CASSSTGGSYSNQPQHF. The CDR3 region has the DNA TGTGCCAGCTCATCTACAGGGGGTTCTTATAGCAATCAGCCCCAGCATTTT.

The rearrangement links TRBV5-1 to TRBJ1-5; 9 nucleotides line up with TRBD1. This CDR3 has 15 amino acids. From germline, CDR1 is SGHRS and CDR2 YFSETQ. V trimming: 4 bases; J trimming: 2 bases; junction bases outside the gene matches: 4. CDR3 sequence: CASSPGQGGNQPQHF. The CDR3 DNA is TGCGCCAGCAGCCCGGGACAGGGCGGCAATCAGCCCCAGCATTTT. The full variable domain, in which reference TRBV5-1 and TRBJ1-5 provide the parts outside the CDR3, is KAGVTQTPRYLIKTRGQQVTLSCSPISGHRSVSWYQQTPGQGLQFLFEYFSETQRNKGNFPGRFSGRQFSNSRSEMNVSTLELGDSALYLCASSPGQGGNQPQHFGDGTRLSIL.

This clone was seen more than once but under ten times. The rearrangement joins TRBV5-1 to TRBJ1-2; perhaps TRBD1 as D (5 bases). The CDR3 runs 14 residues. Per germline, CDR1 SGHRS and CDR2 YFSETQ. The germline V and J ends were trimmed by 4 bases and 8 bases, with 18 bases remaining between them. The CDR3 loop is CASSPDRGSWGYTF. The CDR3 DNA reads as TGCGCCAGCAGCCCCGACAGAGGCTCCTGGGGCTACACCTTC.

CDR3 residues: CASSFRTGSATEAFF. As DNA, the CDR3 is TGCGCCAGCAGCTTTCGGACAGGGTCGGCCACTGAAGCTTTCTTT. The rearrangement links TRBV4-3 to TRBJ1-1, with 8 bases matching TRBD1. The CDR3 has 15 residues. V trimming: 5 bases; J trimming: 4 bases; junction bases outside the gene matches: 9. Germline CDR1 LGHNA, CDR2 YSLEER.

The chain uses TRBV28 and TRBJ2-5; TRBD1 agrees at 7 bases. J lost 5 bases, V lost 6 bases, and 9 bases had no gene match. This CDR3 has 14 amino acids. The germline gives CDR1 MDHEN, CDR2 SYDVKM. CDR3 sequence (DNA): TGTGCCAGCAGGGAAGACAGGGTTGGGGAGACCCAGTACTTC. Translation: CASREDRVGETQYF.

The rearrangement joins TRBV30 to TRBJ1-6, with a weak D call TRBD1 (6 bases). In germline, CDR1 is GTSNPN, CDR2 SVGIG (reference sequence). The CDR3 contains 15 residues. DNA of the CDR3: TGTGCTTGGGGGGTCTCAGGGGTTCTCAATTCACCCCTCCACTTT. It is translated as CAWGVSGVLNSPLHF.

The rearrangement joins TRBV6-5 to TRBJ2-3; 9 positions match TRBD1. This CDR3 contains 15 residues. The germline V gene encodes CDR1 MNHEY and CDR2 SVGAGI. V gave up 6 bases and J gave up 6 bases; unmatched junction bases: 10. CDR3 protein: CASRQTGGTGDTQYF. The CDR3 coding sequence is TGTGCCAGCAGGCAGACAGGGGGAACAGGGGATACGCAGTATTTT.

V and J are TRBV25-1 and TRBJ2-7, with 8 bases aligning to TRBD1. The trim removed 3 bases at V and 5 bases at J, leaving 12 bases unmatched. Germline loops: CDR1 MGHDK, CDR2 SYGVNS. The CDR3 runs to 16 residues. CDR3 sequence: CASSDYGQGGSHEQYF. CDR3 DNA sequence: TGTGCCAGCAGTGATTACGGACAGGGAGGCTCGCACGAGCAGTACTTC.

The CDR3 DNA sequence: TGTGCTAGTGGTTCCGTATCCCGTTCGGAGCAGTTCTTC. Its translation is CASGSVSRSEQFF. The chain combines TRBV12-5 with TRBJ2-1; D call uncertain. The CDR3 covers 13 residues. Germline V gene lookup returns CDR1 LGHNT and CDR2 FRNRAP. Trimming took 4 bases from V and 10 from J, leaving 14 bases between them.

This clone has more than one count but fewer than ten. The chain uses TRBV30 and TRBJ1-5; TRBD1 agrees at 9 bases. The CDR3 consists of 15 residues. Germline V gene data show CDR1 as GTSNPN and CDR2 as SVGIG (reference sequence). Unmatched junction bases numbered 7, after V lost 5 bases and J lost 2 bases. The CDR3 reads CAWDGQGYGNQPQHF. The CDR3 coding sequence is TGTGCCTGGGACGGACAGGGGTATGGCAATCAGCCCCAGCATTTT.

The chain joins TRBV9 to TRBJ2-7; 11 bases align to TRBD2. CDR1 and CDR2 from the germline V gene are SGDLS and YYNGEE. Unmatched junction bases numbered 7, after V lost 0 bases and J lost 5 bases. This CDR3 spans 16 amino acids. The CDR3 DNA sequence: TGTGCCAGCAGCGTAGCTAGCGGGGGGCCCGCCCACGAGCAGTACTTC. This codes for CASSVASGGPAHEQYF.

Worth noting for this clone: Other DNA sequences in this specimen translate into the identical CDR3. The J gene is TRBJ1-1, the V gene TRBV5-4, with D unresolved. Germline V gives CDR1 SGHNT, CDR2 YYREEE (reference sequence). CDR3 size: 14 residues. V shed 0 bases and J shed 0 bases, with 6 bases lying between them. CDR3 DNA sequence: TGTGCCAGCAGCTTGGCCAGCGTGAACACTGAAGCTTTCTTT. As protein: CASSLASVNTEAFF.

The chain uses TRBV29-1 and TRBJ2-2, with 9 bases aligning to TRBD1. CDR1 and CDR2 (germline): SQVTM, ANQGSEA. Trimming removed 7 bases from V and 6 bases from J; junction bases left unmatched: 9. The CDR3 loop spans 14 amino acids. CDR3 sequence: CSAIDRGWSGELFF. DNA for the CDR3: TGCAGCGCCATCGACAGGGGGTGGTCCGGGGAGCTGTTTTTT.

This rearrangement joins TRBV7-8 to TRBJ1-1; tentative D call: TRBD1 (5 bases). V lost 7 bases to trimming and J lost 2 bases, with 29 bases between them. The CDR3 is made up of 19 amino acids. From germline, CDR1 is SGHVS and CDR2 FQNEAQ. The CDR3 loop reads CASNRGRNVRGRENTEAFF. CDR3 coding DNA: TGTGCCAGCAATCGGGGGAGGAACGTACGGGGACGGGAAAACACTGAAGCTTTCTTT.

This sequence joins TRBV5-1 and TRBJ1-6, with TRBD1 as a possible D gene (6 bases). This CDR3 is built from 18 residues. Germline lookup yields CDR1 SGHRS and CDR2 YFSETQ. The V and J ends lost 4 bases and 4 bases respectively, with 21 bases between them. CDR3 in DNA: TGCGCCAGCAGCGGCAACAGGGCCTCCGACCATTATAATTCACCCCTCCACTTT. It encodes CASSGNRASDHYNSPLHF.

The rearrangement uses TRBV30 and TRBJ2-1; possible D gene TRBD1, 5 bases. The CDR3 loop spans 15 amino acids. Germline CDR1 and CDR2: GTSNPN and SVGIG (reference sequence). Trimming took off 2 bases at V and 6 bases at J, with 17 bases between the two ends. This chain's CDR3 is CAWSTRTTVGNEQFF. The DNA of the CDR3 is TGTGCCTGGAGTACAAGGACAACGGTTGGCAATGAGCAGTTCTTC.

V is TRBV4-3 and J is TRBJ1-2, with D possibly matching TRBD1 (6 bases). CDR3 length equals 15 residues. Germline loops: CDR1 LGHNA, CDR2 YSLEER. The V end was cut by 1 base, the J end by 3 bases, with 12 bases between. The CDR3 nucleotides read TGCGCCAGCAGCCAAGGAGGGGGATGGGACTATGGCTACACCTTC. Translating gives CASSQGGGWDYGYTF.

V gene TRBV2 combines with J gene TRBJ2-4; 10 bases fit TRBD1. CDR3 length equals 14 residues. CDR1 is SNHLY, CDR2 FYNNEI, per germline. V shed 6 bases and J 7 bases; nucleotides not matched to a gene: 6. This CDR3 reads CASSLTGGRNIQYF. The CDR3 DNA reads as TGTGCCAGCAGCCTGACAGGGGGCAGGAACATTCAGTACTTC.

V is TRBV14 and J is TRBJ2-2; no reliable D call. Germline CDR1 reads SGHDN; CDR2 reads FVKESK. This CDR3 is built from 14 residues. The V end was cut by 4 bases, the J end by 4 bases, with 10 bases between. CDR3 DNA sequence: TGTGCCAGCAGCCCTACACTATTCACCGGGGAGCTGTTTTTT. As protein: CASSPTLFTGELFF.

This chain links TRBV28 with TRBJ1-6; maybe TRBD1 (6 bases). Trimming removed 5 bases at V and 7 bases at J, with 9 bases between. The length of the CDR3 is 13 residues. The germline CDR1 and CDR2 sequences are MDHEN and SYDVKM. CDR3 DNA sequence: TGTGCCAGCAGTACAGGGCAGAATTCACCCCTCCACTTT. Translated, it gives CASSTGQNSPLHF.

The genes are TRBV11-1 and TRBJ1-5, with D unresolved. V lost 2 bases and J lost 6, with 8 bases in between. CDR3 length: 13 residues. Per the germline V gene, CDR1 is SGHAT and CDR2 is FQDESV (reference sequence). The DNA for the CDR3 is TGTGCCAGCAGCTTATGGGCCGGTCAGCCCCAGCATTTT. Translation: CASSLWAGQPQHF. Full variable domain (missing parts from reference TRBV11-1 and TRBJ1-5): EAEVAQSPRYKITEKSQAVAFWCDPISGHATLYWYRQILGQGPELLVQFQDESVVDDSQLPKDRFSAERLKGVDSTLKIQPAELGDSAMYLCASSLWAGQPQHFGDGTRLSIL.

This chain uses TRBV7-2 with TRBJ1-6, with 7 bases aligning to TRBD1. This CDR3 is 13 amino acids long. Per germline, CDR1 SGHTA and CDR2 FQGNSA. The trim removed 4 bases at V and 9 bases at J, leaving 3 bases unmatched. CDR3 nucleotide sequence: TGTGCCAGCAGCTCCCGGACAGGTTCACCCCTCCACTTT. Translated: CASSSRTGSPLHF.

This chain links TRBV7-8 with TRBJ1-3; unclear D gene. Trimming left V 5 bases short and J 4 bases short, with 12 bases between. There are 14 residues in the CDR3. Germline V gene data show CDR1 as SGHVS and CDR2 as FQNEAQ. The CDR3 DNA sequence: TGTGCCAGCAGCAAATTATCGGTGGGAAACACCATATATTTT. It translates to CASSKLSVGNTIYF.

The chain uses TRBV2 and TRBJ1-4; 9 bases map to TRBD1. The CDR3 is 14 residues long. Looked up from germline, CDR1 is SNHLY and CDR2 is FYNNEI. With V trimmed by 8 bases and J by 7 bases, 8 bases remained unmatched. The DNA of the CDR3 is TGTGCCAGCGGATGGACAGGGGAGGGTGAAAAACTGTTTTTT. Protein product: CASGWTGEGEKLFF.

The J gene is TRBJ1-2, the V gene TRBV5-1; the D gene is possibly TRBD1 (5 bases). This CDR3 spans 18 amino acids. Trimming took 0 bases from V and 0 from J, leaving 18 bases between them. Per germline, CDR1 SGHRS and CDR2 YFSETQ. In DNA, the CDR3 is TGCGCCAGCAGCTTGGATTTTACCGGGGGTCTCCCTAACTATGGCTACACCTTC. This gives the protein CASSLDFTGGLPNYGYTF.